These 30 T cell receptor beta chains were sequenced from one sample in a study of CD8+ T cells in alopecia areata. Extracted from the samples, RNA was reverse transcribed into cDNA to serve as the sequencing template. Produced via immunoSEQ multiplex PCR; TCRdb's table is partial and in-frame only. The data show 140,000 or so clones, approximately 50% seen once. The sequencing used CD4+ T cells sorted from blood, collected at week 0. The receptors stem from a human donor with alopecia areata.

The chain employs TRBV10-3 and TRBJ1-5; no reliable D call. CDR1 is ENHRY, CDR2 SYGVKD, per germline. The CDR3 spans 15 residues. V was shortened by 2 bases and J by 2 bases, with 10 bases between the two germline ends. As DNA, the CDR3 is TGTGCCATCAGTGAGGGGGAGAGGGGCAATCAGCCCCAGCATTTT. Amino acids: CAISEGERGNQPQHF.

The rearrangement uses TRBV14 and TRBJ2-2, with 10 bases lining up with TRBD2. The junction had 3 bases not matched to a gene; V was cut back by 3 bases and J by 2 bases. Germline V gene sequence: CDR1 SGHDN, CDR2 FVKESK. CDR3 length: 16 residues. CDR3 residues: CASSHRTSGNTGELFF. CDR3 DNA: TGTGCCAGCAGCCACCGGACTAGCGGCAACACCGGGGAGCTGTTTTTT.

V gene TRBV29-1 combines with J gene TRBJ2-1; D assignment may be TRBD1 or TRBD2 (5 bases each). V lost 2 bases, J lost 14 bases, and 16 bases lay in between. The CDR3 consists of 12 residues. Germline V gene lookup returns CDR1 SQVTM and CDR2 ANQGSEA. As DNA, the CDR3 is TGCAGCGTTGAATTCGGGGTGGGGCTGAAGTTCTTC. Its translation is CSVEFGVGLKFF.

In its sample, this clone was seen a few times. The chain has TRBV5-5 and TRBJ2-6; D gene unclear. This CDR3 spans 17 amino acids. Trimming took off 4 bases at V and 3 bases at J, with 17 bases between the two ends. Per the germline V gene, CDR1 is SGHKS and CDR2 is YYEKEE (reference sequence). The CDR3 is CASSPSVIGGGANVLTF. Here the CDR3 DNA reads TGTGCCAGCAGCCCCAGTGTGATTGGCGGTGGGGCCAACGTCCTGACTTTC.

This chain links TRBV2 with TRBJ1-1; D unresolved. The CDR3 runs to 12 residues. The germline gives CDR1 SNHLY, CDR2 FYNNEI. The V gene lost 1 base and the J gene lost 6 bases, with 6 bases spanning the gap. CDR3 sequence reads: CASSEGRPEAFF. The CDR3 coding sequence is TGTGCCAGCAGTGAAGGTAGGCCTGAAGCTTTCTTT.

This clone has just one count. This chain uses TRBV5-1 with TRBJ2-1; 13 nucleotides agree with TRBD2. Germline CDR1 and CDR2: SGHRS and YFSETQ. The CDR3 is 16 amino acids. The V segment lost 4 bases and the J segment 4 bases; nucleotides outside the gene matches: 5. The CDR3 coding sequence is TGCGCCAGCAGCGCCTTACTAGCGGGGGGGTACAATGAGCAGTTCTTC. It is translated as CASSALLAGGYNEQFF.

The rearrangement links TRBV27 to TRBJ1-2; D might be TRBD1 (6 bases). Germline loops: CDR1 MNHEY, CDR2 SMNVEV (reference sequence). The CDR3 extends over 15 amino acids. V was trimmed by 5 bases and J by 6 bases, leaving 19 bases between them. CDR3 DNA: TGTGCCAGCAGTCCAATCGAGGGGGGCCGAAATGGCTACACCTTC. Protein sequence: CASSPIEGGRNGYTF.

The chain couples TRBV9 to TRBJ2-1, with D possibly called TRBD1 or TRBD2 (7 bases each). The CDR3 is 13 residues long. The V gene's germline CDR1 is SGDLS and CDR2 YYNGEE. Trimming shortened V by 3 bases and J by 6 bases, and 10 bases separated the two germline ends. The CDR3 nucleotides read TGTGCCAGCAGCGCCAGGGGGGGCAATGAGCAGTTCTTC. As protein: CASSARGGNEQFF.

The CDR3 sequence is CASSQEFGYEQYF. CDR3 in DNA: TGCGCCAGCAGCCAAGAATTTGGGTACGAGCAGTACTTC. J is TRBJ2-7 and V is TRBV4-3; D is uncertain. There are 13 residues in the CDR3. Germline CDR1 LGHNA, CDR2 YSLEER. V was pared by 0 bases and J by 4 bases, with 7 bases between.

The chain carries TRBV7-9 and TRBJ2-4; 7 bases fit TRBD1. V shed 4 bases and J 8 bases; nucleotides not matched to a gene: 5. The CDR3 runs to 13 residues. Germline V gene sequence: CDR1 SEHNR, CDR2 FQNEAQ (reference sequence). CDR3 bases: TGTGCCAGCAGCTACCGGGACAGAGACATTCAGTACTTC. Encoded protein: CASSYRDRDIQYF. Filled out from reference TRBV7-9 and TRBJ2-4, the complete variable domain reads DTGVSQNPRHKITKRGQNVTFRCDPISEHNRLYWYRQTLGQGPEFLTYFQNEAQLEKSRLLSDRFSAERPKGSFSTLEIQRTEQGDSAMYLCASSYRDRDIQYFGAGTRLSVL.

This clone has only a few counts. The rearrangement uses TRBV30 and TRBJ2-6; D perhaps matches TRBD2 (7 bases). V lost 8 bases and J lost 0, with 17 bases in between. Looked up from germline, CDR1 is GTSNPN and CDR2 is SVGIG (reference sequence). This CDR3 has 16 residues. The CDR3 DNA sequence: TGTGCCGGGGGGGGCCAGGGGAGCTCTGGGGCCAACGTCCTGACTTTC. Translating it yields CAGGGQGSSGANVLTF.

V and J are TRBV7-8 and TRBJ2-7; no clear D gene. From germline, CDR1 is SGHVS and CDR2 FQNEAQ. Trimming cost V 4 bases and J 2 bases, with 12 bases left between them. This CDR3 contains 14 residues. CDR3 in amino acids: CASSSNVGTYEQYF. The CDR3 DNA reads TGTGCCAGCAGCTCTAACGTCGGAACCTACGAGCAGTACTTC.

The rearrangement uses TRBV27 and TRBJ2-5, with D tentatively TRBD2 (5 bases). The CDR3 is made up of 12 amino acids. Germline V gives CDR1 MNHEY, CDR2 SMNVEV (reference sequence). V lost 3 bases and J 7 bases, leaving 9 bases between the germline ends. CDR3 DNA sequence: TGTGCCAGCAGTTTCATGGCGGGGACCCAGTACTTC. As protein: CASSFMAGTQYF.

The J gene is TRBJ1-2, the V gene TRBV6-5; D is undetermined. This CDR3 is 13 amino acids long. Between the trimmed V and J ends, which lost 6 bases and 0 bases, there was a span of 8 bases. Germline V CDR1 and CDR2: MNHEY, SVGAGI. The CDR3 DNA reads as TGTGCCAGCAGCCTAACAGCTAACTATGGCTACACCTTC. It translates to CASSLTANYGYTF.

The rearrangement uses TRBV4-3 and TRBJ1-5; D not resolved. The CDR3 is 13 residues long. Deletions cut 2 bases from V and 4 bases from J, with 6 bases between. The germline V gene encodes CDR1 LGHNA and CDR2 YSLEER. CDR3 sequence (DNA): TGCGCCAGCAGCCAACAGGTGAATCAGCCCCAGCATTTT. This encodes CASSQQVNQPQHF.

This rearrangement joins TRBV2 to TRBJ1-5; D possibly corresponds to TRBD1 (6 bases). The ends were cut back, 6 bases at V and 4 bases at J, with 19 bases in the middle. The germline V gene has CDR1 SNHLY and CDR2 FYNNEI. This CDR3 contains 16 residues. As DNA, the CDR3 is TGTGCCAGCAGAGGAGGGGGGGGCCAGGGTAATCAGCCCCAGCATTTT. Translating gives CASRGGGGQGNQPQHF.

This clone was recorded a few times. The genes are TRBV25-1 and TRBJ1-1; perhaps TRBD1 as D (5 bases). The CDR3 has 14 amino acids. Per germline, CDR1 MGHDK and CDR2 SYGVNS. V was cut by 6 bases and J by 6 bases, with 17 bases left in between. This CDR3 reads CASRAGSWDAEAFF. The CDR3 DNA follows: TGTGCCAGCAGGGCAGGGTCGTGGGACGCTGAAGCTTTCTTT.

This clone was found a few times. V is TRBV27 and J is TRBJ1-5, with TRBD1 as a possible D gene (6 bases). Germline CDR1 is MNHEY and CDR2 is SMNVEV (reference sequence). Trimming left V 5 bases short and J 2 bases short, with 13 bases between. The CDR3 is made up of 15 amino acids. The CDR3, as DNA: TGTGCCAGCAGTGAACAGGGTTACGGCAATCAGCCCCAGCATTTT. This gives the protein CASSEQGYGNQPQHF.

The rearrangement joins TRBV29-1 to TRBJ1-5, with TRBD1 identical over 7 bases. The CDR3 covers 15 residues. The trim removed 6 bases at V and 3 bases at J, leaving 11 bases unmatched. Germline loops: CDR1 SQVTM, CDR2 ANQGSEA. The DNA for the CDR3 is TGCAGCGTCAAGACAGGGAATGGGGACAATCAGCCCCAGCATTTT. As protein: CSVKTGNGDNQPQHF.

This clone appeared a few times. The J gene is TRBJ1-1, the V gene TRBV29-1; 7 bases align to TRBD1. The CDR3 has 15 residues. With 4 bases clipped from V and 0 bases from J, the junction kept 8 bases outside the gene matches. The germline V gene encodes CDR1 SQVTM and CDR2 ANQGSEA. CDR3 amino acids: CSVVEGGRMNTEAFF. The CDR3 DNA sequence: TGCAGCGTTGTAGAAGGGGGCAGAATGAACACTGAAGCTTTCTTT.

V gene TRBV19 combines with J gene TRBJ1-1; D possibly corresponds to TRBD1 (6 bases). V lost 5 bases, J lost 0 bases, and 13 bases lay in between. From germline, CDR1 is LNHDA and CDR2 SQIVND (reference sequence). This CDR3 region has 15 residues. The CDR3 DNA follows: TGTGCCAGTAGTTTTGCCGGGACATTGAACACTGAAGCTTTCTTT. It encodes CASSFAGTLNTEAFF.

The chain carries TRBV9 and TRBJ1-2, with D possibly TRBD1 on 6 matching bases. The CDR3 extends over 15 amino acids. V was pared by 0 bases and J by 5 bases, with 14 bases between. Germline V CDR1 and CDR2: SGDLS, YYNGEE. The CDR3 loop is CASSVEGGPRYGYTF. The DNA of the CDR3 is TGTGCCAGCAGCGTAGAGGGGGGGCCACGGTATGGCTACACCTTC. The full variable domain, in which reference TRBV9 and TRBJ1-2 provide the parts outside the CDR3, is DSGVTQTPKHLITATGQRVTLRCSPRSGDLSVYWYQQSLDQGLQFLIQYYNGEERAKGNILERFSAQQFPDLHSELNLSSLELGDSALYFCASSVEGGPRYGYTFGSGTRLTVV.

This clone was recorded only once. The rearrangement uses TRBV19 and TRBJ2-1; 7 bases match TRBD1. The J segment lost 7 bases and the V segment lost 7 bases, leaving 10 bases of the junction unmatched. This CDR3 spans 14 amino acids. Germline assignment: CDR1 LNHDA and CDR2 SQIVND (reference sequence). CDR3 protein: CASTPRTGGNEQFF. In DNA, the CDR3 is TGTGCCAGTACCCCCCGGACAGGAGGAAATGAGCAGTTCTTC.

This clone was seen a single time. This chain uses TRBV9 with TRBJ2-1; D is unclear. The CDR3 is 14 residues long. CDR1 and CDR2 from the germline V gene are SGDLS and YYNGEE. V gave up 0 bases and J gave up 4 bases, with 8 bases separating them. As DNA, the CDR3 is TGTGCCAGCAGCGTAGCTGTGGCATACAATGAGCAGTTCTTC. The encoded protein is CASSVAVAYNEQFF. Supplemented by reference TRBV9 and TRBJ2-1, the full variable domain reads DSGVTQTPKHLITATGQRVTLRCSPRSGDLSVYWYQQSLDQGLQFLIQYYNGEERAKGNILERFSAQQFPDLHSELNLSSLELGDSALYFCASSVAVAYNEQFFGPGTRLTVL.

Here the CDR3 reads CASSTGTSGQETQYF. In DNA form, the CDR3 reads TGTGCCAGCAGCACCGGGACTAGCGGCCAAGAGACCCAGTACTTC. The chain employs TRBV5-4 and TRBJ2-5, with TRBD2 identical over 11 bases. V shed 4 bases, J shed 1 base, and the junction held 3 bases outside the gene matches. Germline CDR1 is SGHNT and CDR2 is YYREEE (reference sequence). This CDR3 has 15 residues.

The table lists this clone with a count of one. The chain employs TRBV15 and TRBJ2-7; the D gene is possibly TRBD1 (7 bases). CDR1 and CDR2 from the germline V gene are LNHNV and YYDKDF (reference sequence). This CDR3 is built from 15 residues. The V end was cut by 2 bases, the J end by 0 bases, with 11 bases between. The CDR3 loop is CATSRTRDSSYEQYF. The CDR3 bases are TGTGCCACCAGCAGAACGCGGGACAGCTCCTACGAGCAGTACTTC.

This clone was observed a handful of times. The V and J genes are TRBV29-1 and TRBJ1-2; D is uncertain. Germline V gene lookup returns CDR1 SQVTM and CDR2 ANQGSEA. This CDR3 has 11 amino acids. The V gene lost 7 bases and the J gene lost 6 bases, with 12 bases spanning the gap. The CDR3 DNA reads as TGCAGCGCCCGATCTGGGGATGGCTACACCTTC. The encoded protein is CSARSGDGYTF.

DNA for the CDR3: TGTGCCAGCAGGCCCCAAATTGGGGCCAGCACCTACGAGCAGTACTTC. This sequence encodes CASRPQIGASTYEQYF. The rearrangement links TRBV27 to TRBJ2-7, with a weak D call TRBD1 (5 bases). V was trimmed by 6 bases and J by 2 bases, leaving 20 bases between them. The CDR3 has 16 amino acids. The germline CDR1 and CDR2 sequences are MNHEY and SMNVEV (reference sequence).

The table lists this clone with a count of one. The genes are TRBV11-2 and TRBJ2-5; possibly TRBD2 for D (5 bases). The CDR3 covers 18 residues. Per the germline V gene, CDR1 is SGHAT and CDR2 is FQNNGV. V was pared by 3 bases and J by 5 bases, with 25 bases between. The CDR3 DNA is TGTGCCAGCAGCTTCCGTCTTGGGGATCGGGTGGGAGAGGAGACCCAGTACTTC. It translates to CASSFRLGDRVGEETQYF.

The chain is built from TRBV6-1 and TRBJ2-1, with a possible D match to TRBD2 (7 bases). The CDR3 has 15 amino acids. CDR1 and CDR2 from the germline V gene are MNHNS and SASEGT. V was shortened by 6 bases and J by 6 bases, with 18 bases between the two germline ends. The CDR3 loop reads CASSREDGGLNEQFF. Written as DNA, the CDR3 is TGTGCCAGCAGCCGGGAGGACGGGGGCCTCAATGAGCAGTTCTTC.